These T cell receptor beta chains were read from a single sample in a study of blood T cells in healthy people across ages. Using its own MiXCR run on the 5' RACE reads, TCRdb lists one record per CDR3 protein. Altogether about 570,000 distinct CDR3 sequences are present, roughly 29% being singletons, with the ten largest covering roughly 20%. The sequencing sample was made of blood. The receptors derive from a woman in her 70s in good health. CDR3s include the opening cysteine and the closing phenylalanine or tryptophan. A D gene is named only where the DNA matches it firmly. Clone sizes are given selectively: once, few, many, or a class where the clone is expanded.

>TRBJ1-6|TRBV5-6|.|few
CASSGTGGYDSPLHF
TGTGCCAGCAGCGGGACGGGGGGCTATGATTCACCCCTCCACTTT
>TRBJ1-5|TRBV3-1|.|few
CASSSRSVQSPQHF
TGTGCCAGCAGCTCCCGGAGCGTACAATCGCCCCAGCATTTT
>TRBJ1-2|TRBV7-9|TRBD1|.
CACSSLDRGPGYTF
TGTGCCTGCAGCTCCCTGGACAGGGGGCCTGGCTACACCTTC
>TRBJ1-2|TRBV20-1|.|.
CSATLDRSNYGYTF
TGCAGTGCTACGCTCGACAGGTCTAACTATGGCTACACCTTT
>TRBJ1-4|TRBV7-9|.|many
CASSLTNEKLFF
TGCGCCAGCAGCTTGACTAATGAAAAACTGTTTTTT
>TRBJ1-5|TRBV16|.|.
CASSQSGLGQPQHF
TGTGCCAGCAGCCAATCAGGACTAGGTCAGCCCCAGCATTTT
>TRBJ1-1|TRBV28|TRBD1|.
CASSWDRLPNTEAFF
TGTGCCAGCAGTTGGGACAGGCTTCCGAACACTGAAGCTTTCTTT
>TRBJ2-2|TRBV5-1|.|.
CASSFTGNTGELFF
TGCGCCAGCAGCTTCACGGGGAACACCGGGGAGCTGTTTTTT
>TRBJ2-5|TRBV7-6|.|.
CASSLGGEGKKTQYF
TGTGCCAGCAGCTTAGGAGGAGAGGGGAAGAAGACCCAGTACTTC
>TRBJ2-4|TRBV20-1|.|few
CSARNLAGKNIQYF
TGCAGTGCTAGAAACCTCGCAGGGAAAAACATTCAGTACTTC
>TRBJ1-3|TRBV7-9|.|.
CAYRPGRSSGNTIYF
TGTGCATATCGCCCGGGACGGAGCTCTGGAAACACCATATATTTT
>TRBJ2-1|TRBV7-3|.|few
CASSLTGISNEQFF
TGTGCCAGCAGCTTAACGGGGATCTCCAATGAGCAGTTCTTC
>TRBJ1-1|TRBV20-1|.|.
CSARAGERGNTEAFF
TGCAGTGCTAGGGCGGGAGAGAGGGGGAACACTGAAGCTTTCTTT
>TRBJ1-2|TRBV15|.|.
CATSRGEGGKPYGYTF
TGTGCCACCAGCAGAGGAGAAGGGGGTAAGCCCTATGGCTACACCTTC
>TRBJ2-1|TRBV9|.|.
CASSGWALNEQFF
TGTGCCAGCAGCGGTTGGGCTTTGAATGAGCAGTTCTTC
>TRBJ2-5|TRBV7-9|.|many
CASSLQGGEETQYF
TGTGCCAGCAGCTTACAAGGGGGAGAAGAGACCCAGTACTTC
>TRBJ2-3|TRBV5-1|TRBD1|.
CASKTGDTDTQYF
TGCGCCAGCAAGACAGGGGACACAGATACGCAGTATTTT
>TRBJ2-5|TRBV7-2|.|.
CASSALMGTQYF
TGTGCCAGCAGCGCACTAATGGGGACCCAGTACTTC
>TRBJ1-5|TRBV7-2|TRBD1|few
CASGAPGQRQPQHF
TGTGCCAGCGGGGCACCGGGACAGAGGCAGCCCCAGCATTTT
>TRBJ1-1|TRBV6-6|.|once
CASSGAPYTEAFF
TGTGCCAGCAGCGGTGCTCCTTACACTGAAGCTTTCTTT
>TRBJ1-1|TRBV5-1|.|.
CASSSQGHTEAFF
TGCGCCAGCAGCTCCCAGGGCCACACTGAAGCTTTCTTT
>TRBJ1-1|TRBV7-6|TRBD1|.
CASSPRTGRTEAFF
TGTGCCAGCAGCCCGAGGACAGGGAGGACTGAAGCTTTCTTT